This entry lists 22 T cell receptor beta chains sequenced from one sample in a study of blood T cell repertoires in COVID-19. The assay was immunoSEQ multiplex PCR, and TCRdb's table has in-frame clones only and misses some. The sample consists of roughly 87,000 clones, about three quarters of them appearing once. The specimen was peripheral blood. These TCRs come from an elderly woman with acute or convalescent COVID-19.

This chain links TRBV5-1 with TRBJ2-7, with D perhaps matching TRBD1 (6 bases). The CDR3 has 16 residues. Germline V gene data show CDR1 as SGHRS and CDR2 as YFSETQ. V gave up 4 bases and J gave up 5 bases, with 22 bases separating them. CDR3 in DNA: TGCGCCAGCAGCCCCTCCCCGACAGGCACTCTACACGAGCAGTACTTC. Translation gives CASSPSPTGTLHEQYF.

The chain recombines TRBV2 with TRBJ2-5, with D maybe TRBD1 (6 bases). The CDR3 contains 13 residues. Germline CDR1 reads SNHLY; CDR2 reads FYNNEI. The V and J ends lost 6 bases and 1 base respectively, with 9 bases between them. CDR3 in DNA: TGTGCCAGCAGAGGGACACGCCAAGAGACCCAGTACTTC. This gives the protein CASRGTRQETQYF.

The chain links TRBV4-2 to TRBJ1-4, with a tentative D call TRBD1 (6 bases). With 1 base removed from V and 9 bases from J, the gap between germline ends came to 12 bases. CDR3 length: 14 residues. Per germline, CDR1 LGHNA and CDR2 YNFKEQ. The CDR3 sequence: CASSQVEGHQKLFF. The DNA of the CDR3 is TGTGCCAGCAGCCAAGTAGAGGGACATCAAAAACTGTTTTTT.

The gene calls are TRBV30 and TRBJ1-2; 9 bases line up with TRBD1. The CDR3 is made up of 15 amino acids. J gave up 3 bases and V 5 bases, and 10 bases lay outside the gene matches. From germline, CDR1 is GTSNPN and CDR2 SVGIG (reference sequence). The CDR3 nucleotides read TGTGCCTGGGGGGGGACAGGGCGGAGATACTATGGCTACACCTTC. Its translation is CAWGGTGRRYYGYTF.

The chain uses TRBV19 and TRBJ1-2; no definite D call. Trimming stripped 7 bases from V and 5 bases from J, with 11 bases between. This CDR3 region has 12 residues. CDR1 is LNHDA, CDR2 SQIVND, per germline (reference sequence). The CDR3 loop is CASTNRGYGYTF. In DNA, the CDR3 is TGTGCCAGTACCAACCGGGGTTATGGCTACACCTTC.

The chain has TRBV28 and TRBJ1-1, with D possibly being TRBD1 (5 bases). The germline gives CDR1 MDHEN, CDR2 SYDVKM. The CDR3 totals 14 residues. The germline V and J ends were trimmed by 4 bases and 1 base, with 10 bases remaining between them. The CDR3 protein is CASSSITGNTEAFF. DNA for the CDR3: TGTGCCAGCAGTTCGATTACAGGGAACACTGAAGCTTTCTTT.

The rearrangement links TRBV2 to TRBJ1-1; D possibly corresponds to TRBD1 (6 bases). The germline V gene has CDR1 SNHLY and CDR2 FYNNEI. The CDR3 has 14 residues. Trimming stripped 6 bases from V and 0 bases from J, with 11 bases between. DNA for the CDR3: TGTGCCAGCAGCTCGGACAGATTGAACACTGAAGCTTTCTTT. It encodes CASSSDRLNTEAFF.

The rearrangement links TRBV30 to TRBJ2-5; D is perhaps TRBD1 (7 bases). Per the germline V gene, CDR1 is GTSNPN and CDR2 is SVGIG (reference sequence). This CDR3 is built from 15 residues. Trimming removed 4 bases from V and 2 bases from J, with 17 bases in between. The CDR3 sequence is CAWTPGAGGQETQYF. The CDR3 DNA follows: TGTGCCTGGACCCCGGGGGCAGGGGGGCAAGAGACCCAGTACTTC.

V and J are TRBV5-5 and TRBJ2-3, with D maybe TRBD2 (5 bases). There are 13 residues in the CDR3. The V end lost 7 bases, the J end lost 4 bases, and 13 bases lay between the germline ends. Germline-derived CDR1 and CDR2 are SGHKS and YYEKEE (reference sequence). Here the CDR3 reads CASRTLVSDTQYF. In nucleotides, the CDR3 is TGTGCCAGCCGGACTCTGGTATCAGATACGCAGTATTTT.

V usage is TRBV7-9 and J usage is TRBJ1-2; D not certain. V was clipped by 3 bases and J by 8 bases, with 16 bases between them. CDR3 length: 14 amino acids. Germline assignment: CDR1 SEHNR and CDR2 FQNEAQ (reference sequence). The CDR3 DNA reads as TGTGCCAGCAGCTTGGAGATGGCCCAAGGCGGCTACACCTTC. Protein product: CASSLEMAQGGYTF.

This chain uses TRBV4-2 with TRBJ1-3; D may be TRBD1 (6 bases). Per the germline V gene, CDR1 is LGHNA and CDR2 is YNFKEQ. The V end was cut by 0 bases, the J end by 0 bases, with 12 bases between. CDR3 length equals 17 residues. The DNA for the CDR3 is TGTGCCAGCAGCCAAGATCGACAGGAGAGCTCTGGAAACACCATATATTTT. Translating it yields CASSQDRQESSGNTIYF.

V usage is TRBV5-5 and J usage is TRBJ2-3, with D perhaps matching TRBD1 (6 bases). The germline CDR1 and CDR2 sequences are SGHKS and YYEKEE (reference sequence). This CDR3 comprises 15 residues. Trimming took 3 bases from V and 3 from J, leaving 14 bases between them. DNA for the CDR3: TGTGCCAGCAGCTCCCTTACAGGGTCGACAGATACGCAGTATTTT. Its translation is CASSSLTGSTDTQYF. The whole variable domain, remainder taken from reference TRBV5-5 and TRBJ2-3, is DAGVTQSPTHLIKTRGQQVTLRCSPISGHKSVSWYQQVLGQGPQFIFQYYEKEERGRGNFPDRFSARQFPNYSSELNVNALLLGDSALYLCASSSLTGSTDTQYFGPGTRLTVL.

This chain uses TRBV5-4 with TRBJ1-1; 7 bases map to TRBD1. The CDR3 is 14 amino acids. In germline, CDR1 is SGHNT, CDR2 YYREEE (reference sequence). V lost 7 bases, J lost 3 bases, and 9 bases stayed unmatched. CDR3 nucleotides: TGTGCCAGCTTCCCAGGGGGTAAGGACACTGAAGCTTTCTTT. Protein: CASFPGGKDTEAFF.

V usage is TRBV9 and J usage is TRBJ1-1; 9 positions agree with TRBD1. Trimming took 4 bases from V and 1 from J; bases not matched to a gene: 5. Per the germline V gene, CDR1 is SGDLS and CDR2 is YYNGEE. The CDR3 runs to 15 residues. The CDR3 nucleotides read TGTGCCAGCAGCATTACAGGGGGCGCGAACACTGAAGCTTTCTTT. Residues: CASSITGGANTEAFF.

This clone was recorded at least ten times. V and J are TRBV28 and TRBJ2-3; 9 nucleotides line up with TRBD2. After removal of 5 bases from V and 0 bases from J, the junction contained 9 bases not matched to a gene. CDR3 length equals 17 residues. Germline CDR1 reads MDHEN; CDR2 reads SYDVKM. This CDR3 reads CASSPHSSGASTDTQYF. In nucleotides, the CDR3 is TGTGCCAGCAGTCCCCATTCTAGCGGGGCTAGCACAGATACGCAGTATTTT.

V and J are TRBV12-3 or TRBV12-4 and TRBJ2-1; D is uncertain. V was clipped by 6 bases and J by 13 bases, with 13 bases between them. The CDR3 totals 11 residues. The CDR3 DNA reads TGTGCCAGCAGCGCGAACGAGTTACAGTTCTTC. Protein sequence: CASSANELQFF.

V gene TRBV5-1 combines with J gene TRBJ1-1; 11 bases line up with TRBD1. Trimming at V came to 4 bases and at J to 4 bases, leaving 6 bases not matched to a gene. The germline V gene encodes CDR1 SGHRS and CDR2 YFSETQ. CDR3 length equals 15 residues. The CDR3 reads CASSPDRGRVTEAFF. The DNA for the CDR3 is TGCGCCAGCAGCCCGGACAGGGGGCGCGTCACTGAAGCTTTCTTT.

The gene calls are TRBV5-1 and TRBJ1-1, with 9 bases identical to TRBD1. Germline V gene data show CDR1 as SGHRS and CDR2 as YFSETQ. With 2 bases clipped from V and 6 bases from J, the junction kept 11 bases outside the gene matches. This CDR3 spans 16 amino acids. This chain's CDR3 is CASSFSFRTGESEAFF. The CDR3, as DNA: TGCGCCAGCAGCTTCTCCTTTAGGACAGGGGAGTCTGAAGCTTTCTTT.

The table lists this clone with a count of one. The V and J genes are TRBV2 and TRBJ2-5, with 11 bases identical to TRBD2. J gave up 2 bases and V 5 bases, and 4 bases lay outside the gene matches. The CDR3 has 15 amino acids. Germline values: CDR1 SNHLY, CDR2 FYNNEI. For the CDR3, the DNA is TGTGCCAGCAGTCGGACTAGCGGGCCACAAGAGACCCAGTACTTC. This sequence encodes CASSRTSGPQETQYF.

The genes are TRBV5-1 and TRBJ1-1; 8 nucleotides match TRBD1. With 5 bases clipped from V and 5 bases from J, the junction kept 11 bases outside the gene matches. Germline V CDR1 and CDR2: SGHRS, YFSETQ. This CDR3 has 15 residues. The CDR3 coding sequence is TGCGCCAGCAGACCGGCGACAGGGGTCGCGACTGAAGCTTTCTTT. Protein product: CASRPATGVATEAFF.

The chain carries TRBV7-9 and TRBJ2-5, with 7 bases lining up with TRBD1. The CDR3 has 13 amino acids. The germline V gene has CDR1 SEHNR and CDR2 FQNEAQ (reference sequence). Unmatched junction bases numbered 4, after V lost 8 bases and J lost 1 base. The CDR3 DNA is TGTGCCAGCCACAGGGGAATCCAAGAGACCCAGTACTTC. It encodes CASHRGIQETQYF.

The chain recombines TRBV4-3 with TRBJ1-6; the match to TRBD1 covers 10 bases. Per germline, CDR1 LGHNA and CDR2 YSLEER. The CDR3 consists of 20 residues. V lost 0 bases to trimming and J lost 5 bases; unmatched junction nucleotides: 13. The CDR3 DNA is TGCGCCAGCAGCCAAGACCTACTGGGACAGGGGAGGTCCGATAATTCACCCCTCCACTTT. Translation gives CASSQDLLGQGRSDNSPLHF.